These 15 T cell receptor beta chains originate from one sample sequenced in a study of tumor-infiltrating lymphocytes in oesophageal squamous cell carcinoma (dated by TCRdb to 2016 to 2017). The receptor library was made with PCR. Sequenced on an Illumina HiSeq 1500. The raw public data were reprocessed by TCRdb itself: fastp quality trimming at Q25, MiXCR clonotype calling, in-frame beta chains only. CDR3 protein duplicates are merged, each entry listing the most common genes and DNA. This sample comprises approximately 10,000 distinct CDR3 sequences, roughly half of them detected only once. The ten largest account for around 20% of the sample. Sequencing input: esophageal tumor tissue. The origin of the receptors is a female donor with esophageal squamous cell carcinoma.

The chain combines TRBV12-5 with TRBJ2-7, with TRBD2 identical over 9 bases. The DNA end lines up better with TRBJ2-1; the J call may be wrong. The CDR3 totals 16 residues. Germline lookup yields CDR1 LGHNT and CDR2 FRNRAP. CDR3 region: CASGPGSSGGYNEQFF. CDR3 in DNA: TGTGCTAGTGGCCCTGGGAGTAGCGGGGGATACAATGAGCAGTTCTTC.

This clonotype was seen a handful of times. The chain couples TRBV28 to TRBJ2-3; 9 bases align to TRBD1. Germline V CDR1 and CDR2: MDHEN, SYDVKM. V lost 8 bases, J lost 4 bases, and 13 bases stayed unmatched. The CDR3 is 16 amino acids. The CDR3 bases are TGTGCCAGCGCCGGGACAGGGTTGGGCCAGGCAGATACGCAGTATTTT. It yields the protein CASAGTGLGQADTQYF.

By share of the sample, this clonotype is medium-sized. This sequence joins TRBV5-5 and TRBJ2-7, with no clear D. The CDR3 spans 15 residues. Germline V lookup: CDR1 SGHKS, CDR2 YYEKEE (reference sequence). V was cut by 0 bases and J by 0 bases, with 10 bases left in between. The CDR3 is CASSLAYSPSYEQYF. CDR3 sequence (DNA): TGTGCCAGCAGCTTGGCCTACTCCCCCTCCTACGAGCAGTACTTC.

V gene TRBV20-1 combines with J gene TRBJ2-1; 8 bases line up with TRBD1. This CDR3 is built from 15 residues. Germline loops: CDR1 DFQATT, CDR2 SNEGSKA (reference sequence). The ends lost 1 base at V and 9 bases at J; junction bases unmatched: 11. The DNA for the CDR3 is TGCAGTGCTAGAGCTGGACAGGGTGTATGGAGTGAGCAGTTCTTC. It codes for CSARAGQGVWSEQFF.

Comment on this clonotype: The junction shows a germline mismatch at one end, possibly a read error. The chain employs TRBV7-2 and TRBJ1-2; D unclear. The CDR3 spans 13 residues. Germline V gives CDR1 SGHTA, CDR2 FQGNSA. Written as DNA, the CDR3 is TGTGCCAGCAGCTTAGGCGGAAACTATGGCTTCACCTTC. Its protein product is CASSLGGNYGFTF.

This clonotype was seen many times. V usage is TRBV4-1 and J usage is TRBJ2-3, with 7 nucleotides matching TRBD1. Per the germline V gene, CDR1 is MGHRA and CDR2 is YSYEKL. This CDR3 has 16 residues. V trimming: 4 bases; J trimming: 4 bases; junction bases outside the gene matches: 11. The DNA for the CDR3 is TGCGCCAGCAGCCGTGGGTCAGGGGGTTTAGCAGATACGCAGTATTTT. Its protein is CASSRGSGGLADTQYF.

In its sample, this clonotype was seen a few times. This may arise from a read error, as a much more abundant clone is one base away. V gene TRBV20-1 combines with J gene TRBJ2-7; D unresolved. This CDR3 is built from 12 residues. V was clipped by 5 bases and J by 7 bases, with 15 bases between them. Germline CDR1 is DFQATT and CDR2 is SNEGSKA (reference sequence). The CDR3 DNA follows: TGCAGTGCTGAAAGGTTAAAGAATGAGCAGTACTTC. It codes for CSAERLKNEQYF.

The chain is built from TRBV7-3 and TRBJ2-3; 7 positions agree with TRBD2. The end of the DNA is better explained by TRBJ2-1, so the J call may be wrong. The CDR3 covers 15 residues. The germline CDR1 and CDR2 sequences are SGHTA and FQGTGA. This CDR3 is CASSLSSGSGDEQFF. The CDR3 bases are TGTGCCAGCAGCTTATCTAGCGGCAGCGGGGATGAGCAGTTCTTC.

This chain joins TRBV6-6 and TRBJ2-1, with 13 bases lining up with TRBD2. With V trimmed by 0 bases and J by 7 bases, 3 bases remained unmatched. This CDR3 comprises 16 residues. Germline V gives CDR1 MNHNY, CDR2 SVGAGI (reference sequence). Here the CDR3 DNA reads TGTGCCAGCAGTTACTCGCCGGGACTAGCGGGAAATGAGCAGTTCTTC. It codes for CASSYSPGLAGNEQFF.

This chain uses TRBV6-4 with TRBJ2-4, with 8 bases aligning to TRBD2. This CDR3 comprises 15 residues. Germline lookup yields CDR1 MRHNA and CDR2 SNTAGT. Trimming at V came to 5 bases and at J to 13 bases, leaving 16 bases not matched to a gene. CDR3 nucleotides: TGTGCCAGCAGTTTCCCGGGACGGGGGGGGGGGGAGCAGTACTTC. Its protein product is CASSFPGRGGGEQYF.

This clonotype has ten or more counts. The chain joins TRBV19 to TRBJ2-1; D is possibly TRBD1 or TRBD2 (5 bases each). The V and J ends lost 0 bases and 6 bases respectively, with 12 bases between them. Germline V gene data show CDR1 as LNHDA and CDR2 as SQIVND (reference sequence). CDR3 size: 15 residues. The CDR3, as DNA: TGTGCCAGTAGTATAGATCTATTGAGGGGCAATGAGCAGTTCTTC. Translated, it gives CASSIDLLRGNEQFF.

The chain joins TRBV7-9 to TRBJ2-3, with 7 bases identical to TRBD2. The last part of the DNA fits TRBJ2-7 better; the J call may be wrong. This CDR3 is built from 16 residues. CDR1 and CDR2 (germline): SEHNR, FQNEAQ (reference sequence). The CDR3 sequence is CASSLQAGRGRNEQYF. CDR3 nucleotide sequence: TGTGCCAGCAGCTTACAAGCGGGGAGAGGTAGGAATGAGCAGTACTTC.

This clonotype was picked up a small number of times. V is TRBV4-1 and J is TRBJ2-5; TRBD1 or TRBD2 may be the D gene (6 bases each). Per the germline V gene, CDR1 is MGHRA and CDR2 is YSYEKL. Between the trimmed V and J ends, which lost 6 bases and 13 bases, there was a span of 18 bases. The CDR3 consists of 12 residues. The CDR3 DNA sequence: TGCGCCAGCAGTCATCGAGGCGGGACACGGTACTTC. This encodes CASSHRGGTRYF.

On this clonotype: At one end the junction does not follow the germline gene, possibly because of a read error. The V call is TRBV6-5, the J call TRBJ2-7, with D unclear. The CDR3 loop spans 16 amino acids. Germline V gene sequence: CDR1 MNHEY, CDR2 SVGAGI. Written as DNA, the CDR3 is TGTGCCAGCAGTTACAAAATTTCAGGTCATAATTCACCCCTCCACTTC. It translates to CASSYKISGHNSPLHF.

Worth noting for this clonotype: Without the conserved terminal phenylalanine or tryptophan, this CDR3 likely stems from a read error. No DNA is shown, since the ends of the CDR3 on it are uncertain; the CDR3 is the one TCRdb lists. This chain joins TRBV24-1 and TRBJ2-6; the D call of TRBD1 is as the table states it, not checked on the DNA. Germline-derived CDR1 and CDR2 are KGHDR and SFDVKD. A total of 8 residues make up the CDR3, ends included. This chain's CDR3 is CATSEGGV.